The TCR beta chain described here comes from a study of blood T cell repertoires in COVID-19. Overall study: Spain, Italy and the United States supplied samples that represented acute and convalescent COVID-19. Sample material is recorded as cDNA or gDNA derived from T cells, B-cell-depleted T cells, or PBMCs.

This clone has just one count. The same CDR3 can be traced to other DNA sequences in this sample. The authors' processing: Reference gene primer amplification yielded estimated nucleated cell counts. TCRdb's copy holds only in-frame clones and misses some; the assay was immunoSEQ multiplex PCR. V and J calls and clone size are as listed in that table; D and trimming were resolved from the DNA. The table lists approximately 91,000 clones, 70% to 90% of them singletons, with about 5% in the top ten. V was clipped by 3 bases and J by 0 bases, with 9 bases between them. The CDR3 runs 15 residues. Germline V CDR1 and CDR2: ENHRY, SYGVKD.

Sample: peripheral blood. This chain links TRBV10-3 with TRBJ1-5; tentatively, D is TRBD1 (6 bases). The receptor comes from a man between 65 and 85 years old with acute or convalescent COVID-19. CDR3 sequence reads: CAISDGQSSNQPQHF. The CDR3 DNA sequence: TGTGCCATCAGTGATGGACAGAGTAGCAATCAGCCCCAGCATTTT.